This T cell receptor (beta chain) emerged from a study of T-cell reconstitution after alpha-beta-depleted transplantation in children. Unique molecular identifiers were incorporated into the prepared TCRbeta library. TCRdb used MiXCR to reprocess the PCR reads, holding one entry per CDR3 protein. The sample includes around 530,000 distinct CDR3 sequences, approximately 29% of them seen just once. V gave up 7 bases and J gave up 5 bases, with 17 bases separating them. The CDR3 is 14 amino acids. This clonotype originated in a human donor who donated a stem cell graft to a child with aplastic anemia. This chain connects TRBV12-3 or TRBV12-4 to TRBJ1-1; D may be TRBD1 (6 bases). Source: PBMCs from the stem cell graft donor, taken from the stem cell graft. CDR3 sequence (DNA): TGTGCCAGCAATCGGCAGGGGATCGGGACTGAAGCTTTCTTT. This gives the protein CASNRQGIGTEAFF.